The source of this T cell receptor (beta chain) is a study of blood T cell repertoires in COVID-19. V shed 6 bases, J shed 2 bases, and the junction held 4 bases outside the gene matches. Germline loops: CDR1 MNHEY, CDR2 SVGEGT. CDR3 size: 13 residues. Participants' reported clinical history set cohort assignment. For recovered donors of Cohort 3, there were two negative PCRs, clearance, or symptom resolution. Authors' data handling: Cell counts per sample came from amplifying reference gene primers. TCRdb keeps only in-frame clones here, not all; method: immunoSEQ multiplex PCR. Clone size and V and J calls were adopted from that table, with D and trimming inferred from the DNA. The sample includes a few hundred thousand clones, 87% of them seen just once.

Sequences were obtained from PBMCs or T cells enriched from blood (not recorded which). The TCR sequence derives from a woman between 50 and 59 years old who had recovered from COVID-19. The chain couples TRBV6-2 or TRBV6-3 to TRBJ2-7, with 7 bases matching TRBD2. The CDR3 loop is CASSLTSTYEQYF. The CDR3 region has the DNA TGTGCCAGCAGCCTGACTAGCACCTACGAGCAGTACTTC.